Sequencing of this T cell receptor beta chain was carried out in a study of immune cell composition in non-small cell lung cancer (dated by TCRdb to about 2017). Preparation of the library involved the immunoSEQ multiplex PCR assay. TCRdb provides this immuneACCESS table in a form limited to in-frame rearrangements. Some clones are lacking; in checked studies, under half of them reflect an unresolved V gene, and why the rest are absent is not known. The sample includes some 1,600 clones, with approximately 84% observed a single time. The ten largest clones take up 10% of the sample. These data were also filed under a second study, of CD4 T cells in lung cancer.

Sequencing was performed on lung tumor tissue. The receptors derive from a human donor with non-small cell lung cancer.

The chain couples TRBV5-4 to TRBJ2-5; 7 bases agree with TRBD1. CDR1 SGHNT and CDR2 YYREEE come from the germline V gene (reference sequence). The V and J ends lost 2 bases and 3 bases, in that order; junction bases with no gene match: 1. The CDR3 has 13 amino acids. CDR3 region: CASSFTGEETQYF. CDR3 in DNA: TGTGCCAGCAGCTTCACAGGGGAAGAGACCCAGTACTTC. Complete variable domain (other parts from reference TRBV5-4 and TRBJ2-5): ETGVTQSPTHLIKTRGQQVTLRCSSQSGHNTVSWYQQALGQGPQFIFQYYREEENGRGNFPPRFSGLQFPNYSSELNVNALELDDSALYLCASSFTGEETQYFGPGTRLLVL.